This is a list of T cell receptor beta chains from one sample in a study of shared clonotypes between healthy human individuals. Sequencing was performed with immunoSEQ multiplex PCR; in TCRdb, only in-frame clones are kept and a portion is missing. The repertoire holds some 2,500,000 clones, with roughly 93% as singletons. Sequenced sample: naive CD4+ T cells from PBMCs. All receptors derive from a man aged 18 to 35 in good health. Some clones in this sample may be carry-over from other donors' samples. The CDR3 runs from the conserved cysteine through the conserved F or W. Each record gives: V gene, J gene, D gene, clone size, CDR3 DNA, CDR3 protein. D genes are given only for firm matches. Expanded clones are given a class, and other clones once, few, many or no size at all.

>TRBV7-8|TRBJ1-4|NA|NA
TGTGCCAGCAGCCCCTTAGGGGGTTCCGGGGGCTCAGATGAAAAACTGTTTTTT
CASSPLGGSGGSDEKLFF
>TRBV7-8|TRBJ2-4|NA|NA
TGTGCCAGCAGCAGAGAAAATCCCGAGGACATTCAGTACTTC
CASSRENPEDIQYF
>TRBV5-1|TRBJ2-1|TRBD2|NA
TGCGCCAGCAGCGCAGCACTAGCGGGAGCTTACAATGAGCAGTTCTTC
CASSAALAGAYNEQFF
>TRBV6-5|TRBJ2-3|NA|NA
TGTGCCAGCAGAAGGGACAGCACAGATACGCAGTATTTT
CASRRDSTDTQYF
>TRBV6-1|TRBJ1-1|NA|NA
TGTGCCAGCAGTGAAAGGGCTTCCAGCCCTGAAGCTTTCTTT
CASSERASSPEAFF
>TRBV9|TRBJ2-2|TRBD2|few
TGTGCCAGCAGCGCCGATACCGGACTAGCAAACACCGGGGAGCTGTTTTTT
CASSADTGLANTGELFF
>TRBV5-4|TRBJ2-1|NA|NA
TGTGCCAGCAGCTTGGCCGGGTACGGGAATGAGCAGTTCTTC
CASSLAGYGNEQFF
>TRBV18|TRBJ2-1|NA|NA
TGTGCCAGCTCAAGGACGAGGGATGAGCAGTTCTTC
CASSRTRDEQFF
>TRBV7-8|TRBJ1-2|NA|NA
TGTGCCAGCAGCTCCTGGGGTGAGGACAACTATGGCTACACCTTC
CASSSWGEDNYGYTF
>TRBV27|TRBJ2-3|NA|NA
TGTGCCAGCAGTTCCGTAGCGGCGGGCACAGATACGCAGTATTTT
CASSSVAAGTDTQYF
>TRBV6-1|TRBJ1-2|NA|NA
TGTGCCAGCAGTGAACGTTGGGCTGGCTACACCTTC
CASSERWAGYTF
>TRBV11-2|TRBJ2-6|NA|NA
TGTGCCAGCAGCTTAGTCTTGGGCGGTAGGATTTCTGGGGCCAACGTCCTGACTTTC
CASSLVLGGRISGANVLTF
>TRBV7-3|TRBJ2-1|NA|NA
TGTGCCAGCAGCTTATCTCCGGGAGACCCCTACAATGAGCAGTTCTTC
CASSLSPGDPYNEQFF
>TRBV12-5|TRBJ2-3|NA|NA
TGTGCTAGTGGTTTGGGGCCGGCAGATACGCAGTATTTT
CASGLGPADTQYF
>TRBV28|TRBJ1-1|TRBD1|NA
TGTGCCAGCAGTCTATTTCACAGGGGGGACTGGTTCTTT
CASSLFHRGDWFF
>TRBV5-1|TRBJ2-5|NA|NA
TGCGCCAGCAGCTCCGTCCAGGGGCGAGGCGAAGAGACCCAGTACTTC
CASSSVQGRGEETQYF
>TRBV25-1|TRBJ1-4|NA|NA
TGTGCCAGCAGATCGACAGAGGATGAAAAACTGTTTTTT
CASRSTEDEKLFF